Listed here are 27 T cell receptor beta chains from one sample, sequenced in a study of cytomegalovirus exposure and HLA in healthy donors. In the PCR, 60 Vbeta and 13 Jbeta primers were used. Repertoires were generated with immunoSEQ multiplex PCR, while TCRdb's copy carries only in-frame clones and drops some. Of 100,000 to 150,000 clones in the sample, 80% to 90% were seen once. The sample taken for sequencing was PBMCs. These receptors were obtained from a woman aged 40 to 50 in good health and CMV-seropositive.

In DNA, the CDR3 is TGTGCCAGCAGCACACACTCAGTTACAGGGGGAAACACCATATATTTT. Its protein is CASSTHSVTGGNTIYF. The chain links TRBV9 to TRBJ1-3, with D tentatively TRBD1 (6 bases). The CDR3 consists of 16 residues. V lost 4 bases, J lost 4 bases, and 18 bases lay in between. Germline CDR1 is SGDLS and CDR2 is YYNGEE.

As DNA, the CDR3 is TGCGCCAGCAGTGCACTGGGACAGACTAACACCGGGGAGCTGTTTTTT. This encodes CASSALGQTNTGELFF. The V gene is TRBV10-1, the J gene TRBJ2-2; 7 bases fit TRBD1. This CDR3 has 16 amino acids. Germline V gene lookup returns CDR1 WNHNN and CDR2 SYGVQD (reference sequence). The trim removed 4 bases at V and 2 bases at J, leaving 7 bases unmatched.

The chain employs TRBV28 and TRBJ2-5, with D tentatively TRBD2 (6 bases). The J call may not be correct, given that the DNA end is closer to TRBJ2-7. CDR1 is MDHEN, CDR2 SYDVKM, per germline. This CDR3 is 14 amino acids long. CDR3 sequence reads: CASSLFGGEYEQYF. CDR3 bases: TGTGCCAGCAGTTTATTCGGGGGAGAGTACGAGCAGTACTTC.

The gene calls are TRBV15 and TRBJ2-2; TRBD2 agrees at 8 bases. The V segment lost 5 bases and the J segment 6 bases; nucleotides outside the gene matches: 11. Germline V gives CDR1 LNHNV, CDR2 YYDKDF (reference sequence). The CDR3 consists of 16 residues. The CDR3 protein is CATSPPWGREAGELFF. In DNA form, the CDR3 reads TGTGCCACCAGCCCCCCCTGGGGGCGGGAGGCCGGGGAGCTGTTTTTT.

The chain is built from TRBV5-5 and TRBJ1-5; D is perhaps TRBD1 (6 bases). CDR3 length: 14 amino acids. Per the germline V gene, CDR1 is SGHKS and CDR2 is YYEKEE (reference sequence). V was pared by 0 bases and J by 6 bases, with 10 bases between. CDR3 amino acids: CASSLEQGAQPQHF. The CDR3 nucleotides are TGTGCCAGCAGCTTGGAACAGGGCGCTCAGCCCCAGCATTTT.

V usage is TRBV27 and J usage is TRBJ2-1; 12 nucleotides agree with TRBD2. Germline trimming cut 5 bases from V and 9 bases from J; bases unmatched to any gene: 8. CDR3 length: 15 amino acids. Germline V gene data show CDR1 as MNHEY and CDR2 as SMNVEV (reference sequence). CDR3 nucleotides: TGTGCCAGCAGTCACGGACTAGCGGGAACGTTTGAGCAGTTCTTC. This sequence encodes CASSHGLAGTFEQFF.

A few counts support this clone. The chain links TRBV11-3 to TRBJ1-4; no clear D. The germline V gene encodes CDR1 SGHNT and CDR2 YENEEA. Trimming took 1 base from V and 5 from J, leaving 11 bases between them. This CDR3 region has 15 residues. CDR3 DNA: TGTGCCAGCAGCTTAGGAGAGGTCACAAATGAAAAACTGTTTTTT. Its protein product is CASSLGEVTNEKLFF.

Comment on this clone: At one of its ends the junction is not consistent with the germline gene, which may arise from a read error. The J gene is TRBJ1-1, the V gene TRBV7-9; a weak D match, TRBD1 (6 bases). CDR1 and CDR2 (germline): SEHNR, FQNEAQ (reference sequence). The CDR3 is 11 residues long. DNA for the CDR3: TGTTCCAGCAGCCCAGGGGCCGAAGCTTTCTTT. Translated, it gives CSSSPGAEAFF.

V is TRBV5-8 and J is TRBJ1-1, with 8 bases fitting TRBD1. The CDR3 is 14 residues long. Germline CDR1 reads SGHTS; CDR2 reads YDEGEE. With 4 bases clipped from V and 5 bases from J, the junction kept 7 bases outside the gene matches. The CDR3 loop reads CASSAGQGVTEAFF. For the CDR3, the DNA is TGTGCCAGCAGCGCCGGACAGGGAGTGACTGAAGCTTTCTTT.

For the CDR3, the DNA is TGTGCCAGCCGGGAGGGGACAGCTGATCAGCCCCAGCATTTT. Its protein product is CASREGTADQPQHF. This chain connects TRBV6-1 to TRBJ1-5, with TRBD1 identical over 7 bases. Unmatched junction bases numbered 9, after V lost 8 bases and J lost 5 bases. The germline gives CDR1 MNHNS, CDR2 SASEGT. The CDR3 sequence is 14 residues long.

V gene TRBV27 combines with J gene TRBJ2-7, with TRBD1 matching over 7 bases. The germline gives CDR1 MNHEY, CDR2 SMNVEV (reference sequence). There are 14 residues in the CDR3. V shed 5 bases, J shed 0 bases, and the junction held 4 bases outside the gene matches. The CDR3 nucleotides read TGTGCCAGCAGTACGGACAGGACCTCCTACGAGCAGTACTTC. This gives the protein CASSTDRTSYEQYF.

The J gene is TRBJ2-7, the V gene TRBV5-1, with a tentative D call TRBD1 (5 bases). The CDR3 loop spans 14 amino acids. The V end lost 0 bases, the J end lost 3 bases, and 10 bases lay between the germline ends. Germline-derived CDR1 and CDR2 are SGHRS and YFSETQ. DNA of the CDR3: TGCGCCAGCAGCTTGGATGACAGTGACTACGAGCAGTACTTC. The encoded protein is CASSLDDSDYEQYF.

The rearrangement uses TRBV28 and TRBJ1-5; a weak D match, TRBD1 (5 bases). V lost 4 bases, J lost 0 bases, and 10 bases lay in between. Germline V gene lookup returns CDR1 MDHEN and CDR2 SYDVKM. CDR3 size: 15 residues. CDR3 loop: CASSSSGGSNQPQHF. CDR3 DNA sequence: TGTGCCAGCAGTTCATCGGGGGGTAGCAATCAGCCCCAGCATTTT.

DNA of the CDR3: TGTGCCAGCAGCTCCGGGACAGGGATAGACAGCGAGCAGTACTTC. Translating gives CASSSGTGIDSEQYF. V and J are TRBV5-5 and TRBJ2-7, with TRBD1 identical over 9 bases. J lost 6 bases, V lost 3 bases, and 10 bases had no gene match. The CDR3 is 15 amino acids. The germline V gene encodes CDR1 SGHKS and CDR2 YYEKEE (reference sequence).

A remark on this clone: The junction and the germline gene differ at one end; a read error may be behind it. V gene TRBV7-9 combines with J gene TRBJ2-7; D not certain. The CDR3 spans 12 residues. Germline CDR1 SEHNR, CDR2 FQNEAQ (reference sequence). The CDR3 nucleotides read TGTTCCAGCAGCCCCCCCCGCGCCGAGCAGTACTTC. Protein product: CSSSPPRAEQYF.

This chain connects TRBV6-5 to TRBJ1-5; possibly TRBD1 for D (6 bases). The CDR3 has 14 amino acids. Germline assignment: CDR1 MNHEY and CDR2 SVGAGI. V was pared by 8 bases and J by 1 base, with 12 bases between. The CDR3 coding sequence is TGTGCCAGCCGTACAGGGCGGAGCAATCAGCCCCAGCATTTT. It translates to CASRTGRSNQPQHF.

The chain has TRBV7-2 and TRBJ2-5; D might be TRBD2 (7 bases). TRBJ2-7 explains the end of the DNA better; the J call may be wrong. Germline-derived CDR1 and CDR2 are SGHTA and FQGNSA. This CDR3 has 15 residues. The CDR3 bases are TGTGCCAGCAGCTCCTACAGGGAGGGTTCCTACGAGCAGTACTTC. Amino acid sequence: CASSSYREGSYEQYF.

This sequence joins TRBV30 and TRBJ2-1; D possibly corresponds to TRBD1 (6 bases). V lost 2 bases to trimming and J lost 5 bases, with 10 bases between them. The CDR3 contains 13 residues. CDR1 is GTSNPN and CDR2 is SVGIG in the germline V gene (reference sequence). The CDR3 sequence is CAWSPNRDNEQFF. Here the CDR3 DNA reads TGTGCCTGGAGTCCTAACAGGGACAATGAGCAGTTCTTC.

V usage is TRBV7-2 and J usage is TRBJ2-3; no clear D. This CDR3 contains 18 residues. Looked up from germline, CDR1 is SGHTA and CDR2 is FQGNSA. Trimming took 2 bases from V and 1 from J, leaving 19 bases between them. In DNA form, the CDR3 reads TGTGCCAGCAGCTTATTAGATCGGTGGGCCTCTGGCACAGATACGCAGTATTTT. This sequence encodes CASSLLDRWASGTDTQYF. The variable domain in full, with the rest retrieved from reference TRBV7-2 and TRBJ2-3, is GAGVSQSPSNKVTEKGKDVELRCDPISGHTALYWYRQSLGQGLEFLIYFQGNSAPDKSGLPSDRFSAERTGGSVSTLTIQRTQQEDSAVYLCASSLLDRWASGTDTQYFGPGTRLTVL.

This chain connects TRBV19 to TRBJ2-1; 8 nucleotides align to TRBD2. Germline assignment: CDR1 LNHDA and CDR2 SQIVND (reference sequence). Trimming cost V 7 bases and J 1 base; bases outside gene matches: 18. This CDR3 comprises 19 residues. The chain's CDR3 is CASTPWGREESVSYNEQFF. The CDR3 nucleotides are TGTGCCAGTACTCCTTGGGGGCGGGAGGAGAGTGTGTCCTACAATGAGCAGTTCTTC.

The chain joins TRBV28 to TRBJ1-4; D gene unclear. Germline CDR1 MDHEN, CDR2 SYDVKM. The CDR3 loop spans 13 amino acids. V lost 5 bases, J lost 5 bases, and 9 bases lay in between. CDR3 nucleotides: TGTGCCAGCAGTCCGGGGATGAATGAAAAACTGTTTTTT. It translates to CASSPGMNEKLFF.

This sequence joins TRBV9 and TRBJ2-2; TRBD1 matches at 7 bases. This CDR3 spans 20 amino acids. Germline V gene data show CDR1 as SGDLS and CDR2 as YYNGEE. Trimming removed 2 bases from V and 0 bases from J; junction bases left unmatched: 16. CDR3 nucleotides: TGTGCCAGCAGCGTGGGAAGAGGTTTATTTGACAGGGCGAACACCGGGGAGCTGTTTTTT. Its translation: CASSVGRGLFDRANTGELFF.

The genes are TRBV5-6 and TRBJ1-1, with D perhaps TRBD1 (5 bases). The germline V gene encodes CDR1 SGHDT and CDR2 YYEEEE. Trimming pared 4 bases from V and 0 bases from J, leaving 16 bases between. This CDR3 spans 16 amino acids. The CDR3 DNA is TGTGCCAGCAGCGTGTACGACAGCTTCATGAACACTGAAGCTTTCTTT. Amino acids: CASSVYDSFMNTEAFF.

V and J are TRBV6-5 and TRBJ2-7, with D maybe TRBD2 (6 bases). Germline V lookup: CDR1 MNHEY, CDR2 SVGAGI. Trimming left V 0 bases short and J 5 bases short, with 17 bases between. The CDR3 has 16 residues. CDR3 sequence reads: CASSYSEPRGFHEQYF. The CDR3 DNA sequence: TGTGCCAGCAGTTACTCCGAGCCCCGGGGGTTCCACGAGCAGTACTTC.

The J gene is TRBJ2-3, the V gene TRBV27, with 7 bases identical to TRBD1. Per the germline V gene, CDR1 is MNHEY and CDR2 is SMNVEV (reference sequence). After removal of 7 bases from V and 5 bases from J, the junction contained 3 bases not matched to a gene. This CDR3 contains 12 residues. CDR3 sequence: CASTSGGDTQYF. The CDR3 region has the DNA TGTGCCAGCACCTCAGGGGGAGATACGCAGTATTTT.

The chain employs TRBV28 and TRBJ2-3; D is possibly TRBD2 (7 bases). V was cut by 2 bases and J by 7 bases, with 13 bases left in between. The CDR3 consists of 14 residues. Germline values: CDR1 MDHEN, CDR2 SYDVKM. CDR3 amino acids: CASSLRGRAYTQYF. The CDR3 nucleotides read TGTGCCAGCAGTTTAAGGGGGAGGGCTTATACGCAGTATTTT. The complete variable domain, with remaining parts taken from reference TRBV28 and TRBJ2-3, reads DVKVTQSSRYLVKRTGEKVFLECVQDMDHENMFWYRQDPGLGLRLIYFSYDVKMKEKGDIPEGYSVSREKKERFSLILESASTNQTSMYLCASSLRGRAYTQYFGPGTRLTVL.

This clone came up once. This chain uses TRBV19 with TRBJ1-3, with TRBD1 identical over 8 bases. J gave up 0 bases and V 5 bases, and 3 bases lay outside the gene matches. Germline V gives CDR1 LNHDA, CDR2 SQIVND (reference sequence). There are 15 residues in the CDR3. The CDR3 loop reads CASSGQGTSGNTIYF. CDR3 DNA sequence: TGTGCCAGTAGTGGACAGGGTACCTCTGGAAACACCATATATTTT.